This TCR beta chain came from a study of blood T cell repertoires in COVID-19. Per the study methods: How many nucleated cells were present was estimated from reference gene primer amplification. Libraries were prepared by immunoSEQ multiplex PCR; TCRdb keeps only in-frame clonotypes and omits some of them. V, J and clone size were drawn from that table, and D and trimming were deduced from the DNA. The sample shows about 280,000 clones, roughly 88% of them seen only once. The CDR3 has 14 residues. Deletions cut 9 bases from V and 4 bases from J, with 16 bases between. Germline CDR1 and CDR2: LNHDA and SQIVND (reference sequence). All enrollees were roughly 18 to 89 years old and from about 25 US areas.

The chain links TRBV19 to TRBJ2-1, with TRBD2 as a possible D gene (6 bases). The sample taken for sequencing was PBMCs or T cells enriched from blood (not recorded which). This receptor was identified in a woman under 40 who had recovered from COVID-19. The CDR3: CASTITGVYNEQFF. The CDR3 DNA follows: TGTGCCAGCACTATAACGGGAGTGTACAATGAGCAGTTCTTC.